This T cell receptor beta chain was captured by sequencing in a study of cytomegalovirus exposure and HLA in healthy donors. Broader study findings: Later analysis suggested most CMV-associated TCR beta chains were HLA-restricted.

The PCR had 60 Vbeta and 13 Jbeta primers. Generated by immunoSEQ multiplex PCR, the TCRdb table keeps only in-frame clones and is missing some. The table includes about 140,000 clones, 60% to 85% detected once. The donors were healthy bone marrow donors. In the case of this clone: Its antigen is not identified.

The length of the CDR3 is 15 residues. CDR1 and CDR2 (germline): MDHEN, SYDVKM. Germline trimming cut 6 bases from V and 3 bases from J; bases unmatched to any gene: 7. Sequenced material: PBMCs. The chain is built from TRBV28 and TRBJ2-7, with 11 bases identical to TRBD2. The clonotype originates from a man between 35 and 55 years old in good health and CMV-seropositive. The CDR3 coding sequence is TGTGCCAGCAGAGAATCTAGCGGGAGGTTCTACGAGCAGTACTTC. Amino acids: CASRESSGRFYEQYF.